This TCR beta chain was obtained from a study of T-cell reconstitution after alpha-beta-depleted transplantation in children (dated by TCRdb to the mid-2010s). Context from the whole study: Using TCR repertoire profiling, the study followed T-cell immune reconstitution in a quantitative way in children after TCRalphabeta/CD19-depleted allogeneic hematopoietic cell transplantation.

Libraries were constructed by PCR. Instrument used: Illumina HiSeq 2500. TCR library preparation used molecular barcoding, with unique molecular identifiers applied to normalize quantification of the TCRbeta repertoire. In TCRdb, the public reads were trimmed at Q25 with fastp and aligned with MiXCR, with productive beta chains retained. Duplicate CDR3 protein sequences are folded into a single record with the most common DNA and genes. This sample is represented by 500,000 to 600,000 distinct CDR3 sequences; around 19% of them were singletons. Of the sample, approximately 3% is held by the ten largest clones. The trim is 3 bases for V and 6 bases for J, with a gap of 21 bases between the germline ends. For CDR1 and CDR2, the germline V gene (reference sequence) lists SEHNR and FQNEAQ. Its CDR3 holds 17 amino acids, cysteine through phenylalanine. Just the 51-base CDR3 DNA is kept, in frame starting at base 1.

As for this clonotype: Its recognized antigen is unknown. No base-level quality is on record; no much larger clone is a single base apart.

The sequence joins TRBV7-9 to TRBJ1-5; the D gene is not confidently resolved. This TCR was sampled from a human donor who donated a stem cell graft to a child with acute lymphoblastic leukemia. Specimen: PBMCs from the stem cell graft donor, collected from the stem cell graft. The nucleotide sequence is TGTGCCAGCAGCTTGGATCCTTCGCGGTTCGTCGGTCAGCCCCAGCATTTT. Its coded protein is CASSLDPSRFVGQPQHF.